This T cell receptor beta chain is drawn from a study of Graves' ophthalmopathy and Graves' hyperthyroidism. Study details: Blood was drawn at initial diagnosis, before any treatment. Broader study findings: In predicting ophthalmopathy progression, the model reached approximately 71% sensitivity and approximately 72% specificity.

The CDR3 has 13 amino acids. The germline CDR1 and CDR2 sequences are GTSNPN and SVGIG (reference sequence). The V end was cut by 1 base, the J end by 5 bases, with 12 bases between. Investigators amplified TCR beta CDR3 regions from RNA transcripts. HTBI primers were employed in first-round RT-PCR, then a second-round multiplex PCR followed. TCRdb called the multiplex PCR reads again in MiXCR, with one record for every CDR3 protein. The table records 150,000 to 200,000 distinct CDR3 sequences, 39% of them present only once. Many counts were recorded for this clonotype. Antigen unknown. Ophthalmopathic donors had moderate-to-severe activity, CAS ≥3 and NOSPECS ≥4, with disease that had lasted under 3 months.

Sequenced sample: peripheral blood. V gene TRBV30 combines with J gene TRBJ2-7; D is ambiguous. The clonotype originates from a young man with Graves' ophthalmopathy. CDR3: CAWSGAAVNEQYF. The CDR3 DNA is TGTGCCTGGAGTGGGGCTGCCGTCAACGAGCAGTACTTC.